This entry lists 3 T cell receptor beta chains sequenced from one sample in a study of blood T cell repertoires in COVID-19. Libraries were prepared by immunoSEQ multiplex PCR; TCRdb keeps only in-frame clonotypes and omits some of them. Of 250,000 to 300,000 clones listed, almost 90% are singletons. The material sequenced was peripheral blood. All receptors come from a woman in her thirties with COVID-19, enrolled during active disease.

This chain links TRBV19 with TRBJ2-7; possible D gene TRBD2, 7 bases. Trimming removed 1 base at V and 3 bases at J, with 10 bases between. The CDR3 consists of 14 residues. The V gene's germline CDR1 is LNHDA and CDR2 SQIVND (reference sequence). The CDR3 sequence: CASSIAGGIYEQYF. The CDR3 region has the DNA TGTGCCAGTAGTATAGCGGGGGGCATCTACGAGCAGTACTTC.

The chain has TRBV2 and TRBJ2-7; 10 bases line up with TRBD2. Germline trimming cut 2 bases from V and 4 bases from J; bases unmatched to any gene: 2. The germline gives CDR1 SNHLY, CDR2 FYNNEI. The CDR3 is 14 amino acids. The CDR3: CASSELAGVYEQYF. The DNA for the CDR3 is TGTGCCAGCAGTGAACTAGCGGGAGTATACGAGCAGTACTTC.

This clone was recorded once. CDR3 coding DNA: TGTGCCTGGGATCTGAGGGGGGAGACCCAGTACTTC. Its translation: CAWDLRGETQYF. This chain connects TRBV30 to TRBJ2-5; D may be TRBD1 (6 bases). CDR3 length: 12 amino acids. V dropped 5 bases and J dropped 5 bases, with 12 bases sitting between them. CDR1 GTSNPN and CDR2 SVGIG come from the germline V gene (reference sequence).